The 9 T cell receptor beta chains given below trace back to one sample, sequenced in a study of T cell repertoires in cytomegalovirus infection. MiXCR was run by TCRdb on the reads, yielding one entry per CDR3 protein. The sample gives more than 650,000 distinct CDR3 sequences, 35% to 45% of which show up once; 2.5% to 3.5% is in the top ten. Sequencing was carried out using PBMCs. All receptors derive from a human donor in good health (CMV status not recorded). Some clones in this sample may be carry-over from other donors' samples.

This chain uses TRBV19 with TRBJ2-7, with a weak D call TRBD1 (6 bases). The CDR3 covers 14 residues. Trimming removed 5 bases at V and 2 bases at J, with 13 bases between. Germline CDR1 and CDR2: LNHDA and SQIVND (reference sequence). CDR3 sequence (DNA): TGTGCCAGTAGTTGGCAGACAGGAGCCTACGAGCAGTACTTC. Translating it yields CASSWQTGAYEQYF. Filled out from reference TRBV19 and TRBJ2-7, the complete variable domain reads DGGITQSPKYLFRKEGQNVTLSCEQNLNHDAMYWYRQDPGQGLRLIYYSQIVNDFQKGDIAEGYSVSREKKESFPLTVTSAQKNPTAFYLCASSWQTGAYEQYFGPGTRLTVT.

This clonotype occurred a few times. The genes are TRBV5-4 and TRBJ2-2, with D possibly being TRBD2 (6 bases). V lost 1 base, J lost 5 bases, and 12 bases lay in between. Germline loops: CDR1 SGHNT, CDR2 YYREEE (reference sequence). The CDR3 contains 15 residues. The CDR3 nucleotides are TGTGCCAGCAGCTTGAGTCGCGGGGAGACCGGGGAGCTGTTTTTT. Translated: CASSLSRGETGELFF.

The chain couples TRBV20-1 to TRBJ1-1; D gene uncertain. The CDR3 is 16 amino acids. In germline, CDR1 is DFQATT, CDR2 SNEGSKA (reference sequence). Trimming left V 1 base short and J 0 bases short, with 15 bases between. CDR3 DNA: TGCAGTGCTAGAGTGGATGACGAAATGATGAACACTGAAGCTTTCTTT. Amino acids: CSARVDDEMMNTEAFF.

The DNA of the CDR3 is TGTGCCAGCAGCCCCCGGCCGGGCTCCTACGAGCAGTACTTC. Translating it yields CASSPRPGSYEQYF. V gene TRBV7-2 combines with J gene TRBJ2-7; D unresolved. CDR1 is SGHTA, CDR2 FQGNSA, per germline. The CDR3 sequence is 14 residues long. Trimming removed 5 bases at V and 0 bases at J, with 11 bases between. The whole variable domain, filled in from reference TRBV7-2 and TRBJ2-7, reads GAGVSQSPSNKVTEKGKDVELRCDPISGHTALYWYRQSLGQGLEFLIYFQGNSAPDKSGLPSDRFSAERTGGSVSTLTIQRTQQEDSAVYLCASSPRPGSYEQYFGPGTRLTVT.

This clonotype was observed a handful of times. The chain has TRBV12-5 and TRBJ2-3; D remains unclear. The V end lost 2 bases, the J end lost 2 bases, and 8 bases lay between the germline ends. In germline, CDR1 is LGHNT, CDR2 FRNRAP. This CDR3 comprises 14 residues. The CDR3 is CASGLPPDTDTQYF. In DNA form, the CDR3 reads TGTGCTAGTGGTTTGCCGCCCGACACAGATACGCAGTATTTT. Filled out from reference TRBV12-5 and TRBJ2-3, the complete variable domain reads DARVTQTPRHKVTEMGQEVTMRCQPILGHNTVFWYRQTMMQGLELLAYFRNRAPLDDSGMPKDRFSAEMPDATLATLKIQPSEPRDSAVYFCASGLPPDTDTQYFGPGTRLTVL.

Only one count was recorded for this clonotype. This rearrangement joins TRBV6-5 to TRBJ2-6; 7 bases align to TRBD1. With V trimmed by 4 bases and J by 0 bases, 6 bases remained unmatched. Germline lookup yields CDR1 MNHEY and CDR2 SVGAGI. This CDR3 spans 17 amino acids. As DNA, the CDR3 is TGTGCCAGCAGTTCGGCCAGGGGGTTCTCTGGGGCCAACGTCCTGACTTTC. It encodes CASSSARGFSGANVLTF.

The V and J genes are TRBV7-4 and TRBJ2-3; 15 bases align to TRBD2. V trimming: 10 bases; J trimming: 4 bases; junction bases outside the gene matches: 3. The CDR3 is 14 amino acids. Germline assignment: CDR1 SGHVT and CDR2 SQSDAQ. The CDR3 sequence: CAKGLAGGADTQYF. In DNA, the CDR3 is TGTGCCAAGGGACTAGCGGGAGGAGCAGATACGCAGTATTTT.

This clonotype was observed a handful of times. The chain recombines TRBV7-9 with TRBJ1-1; 8 bases line up with TRBD1. Germline V gene data show CDR1 as SEHNR and CDR2 as FQNEAQ (reference sequence). Trimming took 6 bases from V and 5 from J; bases not matched to a gene: 8. There are 14 residues in the CDR3. This chain's CDR3 is CASSEGQGRTEAFF. CDR3 DNA sequence: TGTGCCAGCAGTGAAGGACAGGGTAGGACTGAAGCTTTCTTT.

This clonotype was counted a few times. This chain connects TRBV6-1 to TRBJ1-2; D is uncertain. The length of the CDR3 is 13 residues. Trimming shortened V by 9 bases and J by 0 bases, and 11 bases separated the two germline ends. The germline V gene encodes CDR1 MNHNS and CDR2 SASEGT. The CDR3 here is CASRVGSNYGYTF. The CDR3 DNA sequence: TGTGCCAGTAGGGTCGGATCTAACTATGGCTACACCTTC.